The present T cell receptor beta chain was sequenced within a study of CD8 T cells in Susac syndrome. CDR3 size: 17 residues. The germline V gene encodes CDR1 SNHLY and CDR2 FYNNEI. Trimming took off 4 bases at V and 4 bases at J, with 19 bases between the two ends. With random hexamers, roughly 0.45 to 1 ug RNA was reverse transcribed. Multiplex PCR with immunoSEQ amplified the TCR beta CDR3 across 54 Vbeta and 13 Jbeta. TCRdb analysed the immunoSEQ multiplex PCR reads with MiXCR anew, one entry per CDR3 protein. The sample carries almost 450,000 distinct CDR3 sequences, approximately 85% recorded once. TCR beta sequencing was performed on blood CD8+ and CD4+ T cells. FACS was used to enrich TEMRA cells, whereas the CD8+ and CD4+ T cells were obtained by negative isolation.

The rearrangement joins TRBV2 to TRBJ2-2; tentatively, D is TRBD1 or TRBD2 (6 bases each). What was sequenced was CD8+ T cells from PBMCs. This TCR derives from a human donor with multiple sclerosis. The CDR3 sequence: CASSAYRGGSRTGELFF. The CDR3 DNA follows: TGTGCCAGCAGTGCGTATCGAGGGGGGAGTCGCACCGGGGAGCTGTTTTTT.